The sequence of this T cell receptor (beta chain) was determined in a study of CD8 T cells in ankylosing spondylitis (dated by TCRdb to about 2017). With regard to the full study: T cell receptor beta repertoires were profiled in healthy donors and ankylosing spondylitis patients so that disease-linked TCR variants could be found. In total, the full study cohort was made up of 110 or so healthy donors and 25 or so ankylosing spondylitis patients. Peripheral blood samples were taken, and synovial fluid was additionally collected from ankylosing spondylitis patients.

This clonotype was detected many times. The antigen this receptor binds is unknown. Per-nucleotide qualities are absent, and no much larger clonotype sits a single base away. Instrument used: Illumina HiSeq 2500. Quantitative 5'-RACE with molecular barcodes was the method used to prepare the TCR beta libraries. In the original analysis: Disease-linked TCR variants were identified with a new computational method built on a probabilistic model of VDJ rearrangement. The public sequencing data were trimmed at Q25 with fastp and processed into clonotypes with MiXCR by TCRdb, which kept only in-frame beta chains. All rows with the same CDR3 protein become a single entry with the most common DNA and genes. The V and J calls were determined by TCRdb, not by the authors. The sample profile shows around 340,000 distinct CDR3 sequences; roughly 14% of them were found once. About 1% of the sample comes from the top ten.

Overall results and qualifications from the work: Some motif variants were previously reported in synovial fluid and blood of reactive arthritis patients, suggesting common disease-initiation mechanisms. A CD8+ phenotype was shown by the disease-linked clones, which were found at relatively low frequencies in peripheral blood. The disease-linked clones were reported as significantly enriched in matched synovial fluid samples from ankylosing spondylitis patients. A TCR beta motif made up of about eight highly homologous amino acid variants appeared to be characteristic of blood from ankylosing spondylitis patients.

The sequence was obtained from a male donor with ankylosing spondylitis or in good health (not recorded which). The sequenced sample was blood, either unsorted or a sorted T cell fraction (not recorded which).

The nucleotides read TGCAGTGCTAGCGGCCTAGGACTAGCTCGGACCGGGGAGCTGTTTTTT. Translated, this is CSASGLGLARTGELFF. This receptor chain uses TRBV20-1 and TRBJ2-2; the junction holds 8 bases that match TRBD2. The CDR3 measures 16 amino acids from cysteine to phenylalanine. The read is trimmed to its CDR3 DNA, 48 bases read in frame from base 1. V trim: 3 bases; J trim: 5 bases; unmatched bases: 11. CDR1 DFQATT and CDR2 SNEGSKA are derived from the germline V gene (reference sequence).